Below, 22 T cell receptor beta chains from the same sample are listed, as sequenced in a study of cytomegalovirus exposure and HLA in healthy donors. Clones were sequenced by immunoSEQ multiplex PCR, and TCRdb holds only the in-frame ones, with some missing. The sample has 200,000 to 250,000 clones, around four fifths seen once. Sequencing was carried out using PBMCs. These receptors were obtained from a woman younger than 30 in good health and CMV-seronegative.

This clone has more than one count but fewer than ten. The chain employs TRBV5-1 and TRBJ1-2, with D maybe TRBD1 (6 bases). Germline V gene sequence: CDR1 SGHRS, CDR2 YFSETQ. This CDR3 region has 13 residues. Trimming left V 4 bases short and J 13 bases short, with 20 bases between. The CDR3 reads CASSQPPGTSITF. In DNA form, the CDR3 reads TGCGCCAGCAGCCAGCCCCCGGGGACATCTATCACCTTC.

The chain uses TRBV10-3 and TRBJ1-3; D not certain. Germline CDR1 is ENHRY and CDR2 is SYGVKD. This CDR3 has 14 residues. V was cut by 8 bases and J by 3 bases, with 14 bases left in between. The CDR3 is CAIRRGIDGNTIYF. DNA for the CDR3: TGTGCCATCCGGCGGGGAATAGATGGAAACACCATATATTTT.

The chain has TRBV6-1 and TRBJ1-2; D not resolved. Germline V CDR1 and CDR2: MNHNS, SASEGT. This CDR3 comprises 14 residues. The V end lost 3 bases, the J end lost 4 bases, and 12 bases lay between the germline ends. DNA of the CDR3: TGTGCCAGCAGTGATCTCGGGTGGGCCTATGGCTACACCTTC. Its translation: CASSDLGWAYGYTF.

This chain joins TRBV6-1 and TRBJ2-7, with TRBD1 as a possible D gene (7 bases). The germline gives CDR1 MNHNS, CDR2 SASEGT. This CDR3 region has 15 residues. V lost 1 base and J 2 bases, leaving 12 bases between the germline ends. The CDR3 nucleotides are TGTGCCAGCAGTGAAGATCCAGGGGGGCCCTACGAGCAGTACTTC. Its translation: CASSEDPGGPYEQYF.

The V call is TRBV7-6, the J call TRBJ1-1, with a possible D match to TRBD1 (5 bases). Germline V gives CDR1 SGHVS, CDR2 FNYEAQ. V was shortened by 1 base and J by 2 bases, with 8 bases between the two germline ends. This CDR3 spans 14 amino acids. For the CDR3, the DNA is TGTGCCAGCAGCTTAGGCAGGGTAAACACTGAAGCTTTCTTT. It yields the protein CASSLGRVNTEAFF.

J is TRBJ2-3 and V is TRBV5-1; TRBD2 matches at 8 bases. The CDR3 consists of 16 residues. From germline, CDR1 is SGHRS and CDR2 YFSETQ. V dropped 2 bases and J dropped 3; count of bases not matched to a gene: 8. This chain's CDR3 is CASSLGAGDPTDTQYF. CDR3 sequence (DNA): TGCGCCAGCAGCTTAGGAGCGGGAGACCCTACAGATACGCAGTATTTT.

The chain recombines TRBV6-1 with TRBJ2-3, with 9 bases fitting TRBD2. CDR3 length equals 15 residues. The V gene's germline CDR1 is MNHNS and CDR2 SASEGT. The V and J ends lost 6 bases and 2 bases, in that order; junction bases with no gene match: 6. DNA of the CDR3: TGTGCCAGCAGGGAGACTAGCGGTTTCACAGATACGCAGTATTTT. It yields the protein CASRETSGFTDTQYF.

The sample holds one count of this clone. V usage is TRBV12-2 and J usage is TRBJ2-2; the table gives TRBD1 as D, unverified against the DNA. TRBV12-2 is flagged as a pseudogene. CDR3 size: 15 residues. The CDR3 reads CAALSGTYSTGELFF. The DNA for the CDR3 is TGTGCAGCCCTTTCCGGGACATATTCCACCGGGGAGCTGTTTTTT.

The chain links TRBV9 to TRBJ1-2, with 7 bases lining up with TRBD1. V lost 2 bases to trimming and J lost 2 bases; unmatched junction nucleotides: 6. The CDR3 has 15 amino acids. Germline lookup yields CDR1 SGDLS and CDR2 YYNGEE. Written as DNA, the CDR3 is TGTGCCAGCAGCGTTGGAGACAGGGCGAACTATGGCTACACCTTC. This codes for CASSVGDRANYGYTF.

The chain recombines TRBV13 with TRBJ2-2; 8 nucleotides agree with TRBD2. The CDR3 runs to 16 residues. The V segment lost 2 bases and the J segment 5 bases; nucleotides outside the gene matches: 7. Germline V lookup: CDR1 PRHDT, CDR2 FYEKMQ (reference sequence). The DNA of the CDR3 is TGTGCCAGCAGCTTACAGAGCGGGAGAGGAACCGGGGAGCTGTTTTTT. Its protein product is CASSLQSGRGTGELFF.

In its sample, this clone was seen once. CDR3 protein: CASSLQDNEKLFF. The CDR3 region has the DNA TGCGCCAGCAGCTTACAGGATAATGAAAAACTGTTTTTT. The chain joins TRBV5-1 to TRBJ1-4; possibly TRBD1 for D (5 bases). The CDR3 length is 13 residues. Between the trimmed V and J ends, which lost 2 bases and 4 bases, there was a span of 6 bases. CDR1 is SGHRS and CDR2 is YFSETQ in the germline V gene.

The chain links TRBV2 to TRBJ2-1; 8 bases are a match to TRBD2. Trimming removed 7 bases from V and 5 bases from J; junction bases left unmatched: 10. The V gene's germline CDR1 is SNHLY and CDR2 FYNNEI. The CDR3 has 15 amino acids. DNA of the CDR3: TGTGCCAGCATGATTCGGGGGGGTGGTCACAATGAGCAGTTCTTC. Translating it yields CASMIRGGGHNEQFF.

This chain joins TRBV6-5 and TRBJ1-5; D is perhaps TRBD1 (5 bases). Deletions cut 0 bases from V and 2 bases from J, with 11 bases between. The CDR3 extends over 16 amino acids. Germline V gene lookup returns CDR1 MNHEY and CDR2 SVGAGI. CDR3: CASSYSGQGGNQPQHF. CDR3 sequence (DNA): TGTGCCAGCAGTTACTCCGGCCAAGGGGGCAATCAGCCCCAGCATTTT.

CDR3 loop: CATSNLRQGLTYEQYF. In nucleotides, the CDR3 is TGTGCCACCAGCAACCTCCGACAGGGTCTTACCTACGAGCAGTACTTC. The chain links TRBV15 to TRBJ2-7, with 7 nucleotides matching TRBD1. The CDR3 sequence is 16 residues long. Germline V CDR1 and CDR2: LNHNV, YYDKDF (reference sequence). The V gene end was trimmed by 4 bases and the J gene end by 2 bases; junction bases not matched to a gene: 11.

The J gene is TRBJ2-7, the V gene TRBV18; 7 bases line up with TRBD2. The CDR3 spans 15 residues. Germline V gene sequence: CDR1 KGHSH, CDR2 LQKENI. Unmatched junction bases numbered 6, after V lost 1 base and J lost 3 bases. The CDR3 loop reads CASSPQSGAYYEQYF. DNA for the CDR3: TGTGCCAGCTCACCACAGAGCGGGGCATACTACGAGCAGTACTTC.

The chain uses TRBV2 and TRBJ1-4; D is unclear. This CDR3 contains 15 residues. With 2 bases removed from V and 10 bases from J, the gap between germline ends came to 17 bases. Germline CDR1 and CDR2: SNHLY and FYNNEI. This CDR3 reads CASSERTPAIGKLFF. Written as DNA, the CDR3 is TGTGCCAGCAGTGAAAGGACTCCGGCGATTGGAAAACTGTTTTTT. The variable domain in full, completed from reference TRBV2 and TRBJ1-4, reads EPEVTQTPSHQVTQMGQEVILRCVPISNHLYFYWYRQILGQKVEFLVSFYNNEISEKSEIFDDQFSVERPDGSNFTLKIRSTKLEDSAMYFCASSERTPAIGKLFFGSGTQLSVL.

This clone came up a few times. V is TRBV28 and J is TRBJ2-7, with 8 bases matching TRBD1. The V and J ends lost 3 bases and 7 bases, in that order; junction bases with no gene match: 8. Germline CDR1 MDHEN, CDR2 SYDVKM. The CDR3 is 14 amino acids. The CDR3 here is CASSFRTGNREQYF. The CDR3 DNA is TGTGCCAGCAGTTTCCGGACAGGGAACAGGGAGCAGTACTTC.

This chain links TRBV15 with TRBJ2-7; D gene unclear. Trimming stripped 0 bases from V and 0 bases from J, with 12 bases between. The CDR3 loop spans 16 amino acids. Germline V gene sequence: CDR1 LNHNV, CDR2 YYDKDF (reference sequence). The CDR3, as DNA: TGTGCCACCAGCAGAGATTTTGCCACAAACTCCTACGAGCAGTACTTC. This codes for CATSRDFATNSYEQYF.

This clone turned up a few times. The rearrangement uses TRBV10-2 and TRBJ1-4; D is unclear. This CDR3 is 14 amino acids long. With 2 bases removed from V and 7 bases from J, the gap between germline ends came to 11 bases. Germline-derived CDR1 and CDR2 are WSHSY and SAAADI. In nucleotides, the CDR3 is TGCGCCAGCAGTGAGGCAGGTCTACCTGAAAAACTGTTTTTT. Residues: CASSEAGLPEKLFF.

The chain carries TRBV19 and TRBJ1-5; 10 bases map to TRBD1. CDR1 is LNHDA and CDR2 is SQIVND in the germline V gene (reference sequence). The CDR3 totals 16 residues. Trimming removed 7 bases from V and 2 bases from J; junction bases left unmatched: 8. As DNA, the CDR3 is TGTGCCAGTATGGACAGGGGGACGGGTGGCAATCAGCCCCAGCATTTT. Residues: CASMDRGTGGNQPQHF. The full variable domain, with the rest looked up from reference TRBV19 and TRBJ1-5, is DGGITQSPKYLFRKEGQNVTLSCEQNLNHDAMYWYRQDPGQGLRLIYYSQIVNDFQKGDIAEGYSVSREKKESFPLTVTSAQKNPTAFYLCASMDRGTGGNQPQHFGDGTRLSIL.

The V gene is TRBV5-4, the J gene TRBJ2-3; 10 nucleotides match TRBD2. This CDR3 contains 16 residues. After removal of 0 bases from V and 1 base from J, the junction contained 2 bases not matched to a gene. Germline CDR1 is SGHNT and CDR2 is YYREEE (reference sequence). As DNA, the CDR3 is TGTGCCAGCAGCTTGGGGCTAGCGGGAGGCACAGATACGCAGTATTTT. Protein product: CASSLGLAGGTDTQYF.

This clone was recorded only once. V and J are TRBV5-1 and TRBJ1-3; D perhaps matches TRBD1 (5 bases). Germline V gene data show CDR1 as SGHRS and CDR2 as YFSETQ. Deletions cut 0 bases from V and 0 bases from J, with 13 bases between. The CDR3 sequence is 17 residues long. The CDR3: CASSLVLPGTSGNTIYF. Here the CDR3 DNA reads TGCGCCAGCAGCTTGGTGCTCCCGGGGACCTCTGGAAACACCATATATTTT.